This T cell receptor beta chain was captured in a study of spatial heterogeneity in lung cancer. Findings and limits, study-wide: Expanded intratumoral alpha and beta TCR counts tracked tumor mutation counts.

TCRdb re-analysed the 5' RACE reads in MiXCR, keeping a single row per CDR3 protein. This table has 14,000 or so distinct CDR3 sequences, approximately 4.5% appearing once. V lost 3 bases to trimming and J lost 6 bases; unmatched junction nucleotides: 4. The length of the CDR3 is 16 residues. Germline V gives CDR1 KGHSH, CDR2 LQKENI. This clonotype was recorded at least ten times. The antigen is unknown. Being off target in a library aimed at alpha chains, this beta chain has a size of little meaning. Time point in this sample: sample taken at primary tumor resection. Sequencing was performed on lung tumor tissue, taken at surgery. This clonotype was obtained from a female donor with early-stage non-small cell lung cancer. The rearrangement uses TRBV18 and TRBJ2-1; 14 bases are a match to TRBD2. The CDR3 DNA is TGTGCCAGCTCACCCCCCGGGACTAGCGGGGGCAATGAGCAGTTCTTC. This translates into CASSPPGTSGGNEQFF.